This TCR beta chain was profiled in a study of T-cell reconstitution after alpha-beta-depleted transplantation in children. It was with unique molecular identifiers that the TCRbeta library was prepared. TCRdb re-derived calls from the PCR reads in MiXCR, one entry per CDR3 protein. The table has about 370,000 distinct CDR3 sequences, around 20% seen once. There are a few counts of this clonotype. Source: PBMCs from the stem cell graft donor, taken from the stem cell graft. This clonotype originated in a human donor who donated a stem cell graft to a child with acute myeloid leukemia.

The CDR3 region has the DNA TGCGCCAGCAGCTTGGAGTCCCAGCCGAACACTGAAGCTTTCTTT. The encoded protein is CASSLESQPNTEAFF. The chain couples TRBV5-1 to TRBJ1-1, with unresolved D. Between the trimmed V and J ends, which lost 0 bases and 1 base, there was a span of 10 bases. Per the germline V gene, CDR1 is SGHRS and CDR2 is YFSETQ. The CDR3 consists of 15 residues.